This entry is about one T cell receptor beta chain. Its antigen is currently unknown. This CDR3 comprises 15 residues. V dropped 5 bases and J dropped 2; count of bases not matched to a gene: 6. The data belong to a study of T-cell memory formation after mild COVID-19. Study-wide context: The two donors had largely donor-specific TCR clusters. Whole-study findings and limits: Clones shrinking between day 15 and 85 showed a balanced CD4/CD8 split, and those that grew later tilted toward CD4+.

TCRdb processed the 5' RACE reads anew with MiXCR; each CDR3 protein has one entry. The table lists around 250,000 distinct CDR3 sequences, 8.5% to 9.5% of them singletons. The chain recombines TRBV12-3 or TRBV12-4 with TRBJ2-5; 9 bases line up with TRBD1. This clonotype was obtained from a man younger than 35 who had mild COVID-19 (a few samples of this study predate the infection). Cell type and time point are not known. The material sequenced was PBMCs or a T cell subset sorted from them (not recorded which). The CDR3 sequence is CASSRHGTGQETQYF. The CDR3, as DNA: TGTGCCAGCAGTCGGCACGGGACAGGGCAAGAGACCCAGTACTTC.